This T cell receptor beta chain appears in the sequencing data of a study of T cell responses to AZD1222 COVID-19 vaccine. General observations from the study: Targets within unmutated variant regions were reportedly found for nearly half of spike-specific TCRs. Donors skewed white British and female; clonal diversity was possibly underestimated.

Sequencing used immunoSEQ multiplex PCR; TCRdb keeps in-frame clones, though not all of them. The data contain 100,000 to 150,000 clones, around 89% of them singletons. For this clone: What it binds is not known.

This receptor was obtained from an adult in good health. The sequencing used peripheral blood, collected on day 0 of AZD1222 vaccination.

This chain's CDR3 is CASRWDRGGNTIYF. Written as DNA, the CDR3 is TGTGCCAGTAGATGGGACAGAGGAGGAAACACCATATATTTT. J is TRBJ1-3 and V is TRBV19; 7 bases line up with TRBD1. Germline assignment: CDR1 LNHDA and CDR2 SQIVND (reference sequence). V lost 6 bases to trimming and J lost 4 bases; unmatched junction nucleotides: 6. The length of the CDR3 is 14 residues. The variable domain in full, with the rest retrieved from reference TRBV19 and TRBJ1-3, is DGGITQSPKYLFRKEGQNVTLSCEQNLNHDAMYWYRQDPGQGLRLIYYSQIVNDFQKGDIAEGYSVSREKKESFPLTVTSAQKNPTAFYLCASRWDRGGNTIYFGEGSWLTVV.